This T cell receptor (beta chain) appears in the sequencing data of a study of blood T cell repertoires in COVID-19. Repertoires were generated with immunoSEQ multiplex PCR, while TCRdb's copy carries only in-frame clones and drops some. The table has fewer than 400,000 clones, roughly 90% seen once; the top ten hold 8.9%. Germline V gene lookup returns CDR1 SNHLY and CDR2 FYNNEI. V lost 8 bases and J lost 5; bases outside the gene matches: 24. CDR3 length equals 19 residues. The gene calls are TRBV2 and TRBJ1-5; TRBD1 agrees at 7 bases. This clonotype was sampled from a woman between 18 and 29 years old who had recovered from COVID-19. Input material: PBMCs or T cells enriched from blood (not recorded which). The CDR3 DNA is TGTGCCAGCCCATCGATCGACAGGGTTTTCCCAAGAATAGATCAGCCCCAGCATTTT. This encodes CASPSIDRVFPRIDQPQHF.